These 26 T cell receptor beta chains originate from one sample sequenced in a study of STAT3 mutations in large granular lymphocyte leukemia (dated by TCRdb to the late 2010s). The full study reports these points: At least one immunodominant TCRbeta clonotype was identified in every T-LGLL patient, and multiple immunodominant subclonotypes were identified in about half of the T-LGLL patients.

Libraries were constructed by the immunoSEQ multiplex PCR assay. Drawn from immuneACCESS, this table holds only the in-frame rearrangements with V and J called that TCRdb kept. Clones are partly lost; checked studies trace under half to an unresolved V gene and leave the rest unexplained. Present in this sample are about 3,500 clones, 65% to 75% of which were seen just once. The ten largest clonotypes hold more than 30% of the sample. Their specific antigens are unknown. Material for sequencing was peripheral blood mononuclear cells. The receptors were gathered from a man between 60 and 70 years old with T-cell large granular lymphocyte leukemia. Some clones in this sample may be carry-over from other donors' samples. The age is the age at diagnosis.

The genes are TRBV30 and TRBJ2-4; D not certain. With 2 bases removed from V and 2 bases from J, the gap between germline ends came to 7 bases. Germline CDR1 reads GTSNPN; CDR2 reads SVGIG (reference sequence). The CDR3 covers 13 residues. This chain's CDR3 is CAWSLGSKNIQYF. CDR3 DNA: TGTGCCTGGAGTTTGGGGTCCAAAAACATTCAGTACTTC.

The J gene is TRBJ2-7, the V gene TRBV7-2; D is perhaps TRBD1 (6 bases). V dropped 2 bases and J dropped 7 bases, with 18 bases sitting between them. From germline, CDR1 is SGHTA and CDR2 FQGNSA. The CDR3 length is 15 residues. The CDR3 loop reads CASSLTGTSPLEQYF. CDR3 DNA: TGTGCCAGCAGCTTAACCGGGACATCCCCCTTGGAGCAGTACTTC. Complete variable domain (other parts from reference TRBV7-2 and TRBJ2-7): GAGVSQSPSNKVTEKGKDVELRCDPISGHTALYWYRQSLGQGLEFLIYFQGNSAPDKSGLPSDRFSAERTGGSVSTLTIQRTQQEDSAVYLCASSLTGTSPLEQYFGPGTRLTVT.

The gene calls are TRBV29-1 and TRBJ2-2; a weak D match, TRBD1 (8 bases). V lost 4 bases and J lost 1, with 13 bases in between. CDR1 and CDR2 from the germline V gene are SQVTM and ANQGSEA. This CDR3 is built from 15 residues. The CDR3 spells CSVGGGQENTGELFF. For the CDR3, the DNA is TGCAGCGTTGGGGGGGGACAGGAGAACACCGGGGAGCTGTTTTTT.

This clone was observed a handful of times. CDR3 bases: TGTGCCAGCAGCTTGAGGACTAGCGGATACTACGAGCAGTACTTC. This encodes CASSLRTSGYYEQYF. The gene calls are TRBV11-2 and TRBJ2-7; 10 nucleotides agree with TRBD2. CDR1 and CDR2 (germline): SGHAT, FQNNGV. This CDR3 spans 15 amino acids. V trimming: 3 bases; J trimming: 3 bases; junction bases outside the gene matches: 5.

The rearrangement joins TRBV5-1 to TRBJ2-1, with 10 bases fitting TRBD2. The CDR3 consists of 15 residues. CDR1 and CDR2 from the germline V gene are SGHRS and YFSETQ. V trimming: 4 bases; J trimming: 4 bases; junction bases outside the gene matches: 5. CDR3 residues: CASSPSSGGYNEQFF. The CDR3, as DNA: TGCGCCAGCAGCCCTTCTAGCGGGGGATACAATGAGCAGTTCTTC.

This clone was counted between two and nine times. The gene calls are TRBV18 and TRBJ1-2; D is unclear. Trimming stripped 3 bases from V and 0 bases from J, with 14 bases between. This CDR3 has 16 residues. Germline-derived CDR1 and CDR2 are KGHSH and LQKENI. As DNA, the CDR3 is TGTGCCAGCTCACCTACCACGGCAGTCACTAACTATGGCTACACCTTC. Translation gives CASSPTTAVTNYGYTF. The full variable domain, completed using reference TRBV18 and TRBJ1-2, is NAGVMQNPRHLVRRRGQEARLRCSPMKGHSHVYWYRQLPEEGLKFMVYLQKENIIDESGMPKERFSAEFPKEGPSILRIQQVVRGDSAAYFCASSPTTAVTNYGYTFGSGTRLTVV.

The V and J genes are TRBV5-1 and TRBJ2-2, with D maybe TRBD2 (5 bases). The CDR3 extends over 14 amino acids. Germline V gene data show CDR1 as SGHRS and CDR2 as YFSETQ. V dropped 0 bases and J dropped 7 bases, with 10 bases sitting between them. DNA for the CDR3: TGCGCCAGCAGCTTGGGACTACGCGACGGGGAGCTGTTTTTT. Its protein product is CASSLGLRDGELFF.

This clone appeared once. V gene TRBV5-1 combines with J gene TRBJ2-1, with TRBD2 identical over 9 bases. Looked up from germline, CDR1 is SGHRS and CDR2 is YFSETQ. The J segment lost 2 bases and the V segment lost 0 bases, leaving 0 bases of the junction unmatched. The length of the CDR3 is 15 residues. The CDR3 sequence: CASSLASGTYNEQFF. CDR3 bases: TGCGCCAGCAGCTTGGCTAGCGGGACCTACAATGAGCAGTTCTTC.

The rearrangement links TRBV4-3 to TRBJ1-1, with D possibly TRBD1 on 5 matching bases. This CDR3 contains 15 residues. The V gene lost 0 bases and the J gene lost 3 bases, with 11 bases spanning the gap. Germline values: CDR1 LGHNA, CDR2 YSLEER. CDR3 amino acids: CASSQEAGLDTEAFF. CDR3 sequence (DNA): TGCGCCAGCAGCCAAGAGGCAGGGTTGGACACTGAAGCTTTCTTT.

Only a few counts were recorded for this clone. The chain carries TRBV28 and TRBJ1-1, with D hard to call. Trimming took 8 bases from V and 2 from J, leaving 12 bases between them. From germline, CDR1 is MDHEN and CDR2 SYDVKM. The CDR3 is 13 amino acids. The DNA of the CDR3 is TGTGCCAGCCTAAGACACGGTAACACTGAAGCTTTCTTT. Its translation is CASLRHGNTEAFF.

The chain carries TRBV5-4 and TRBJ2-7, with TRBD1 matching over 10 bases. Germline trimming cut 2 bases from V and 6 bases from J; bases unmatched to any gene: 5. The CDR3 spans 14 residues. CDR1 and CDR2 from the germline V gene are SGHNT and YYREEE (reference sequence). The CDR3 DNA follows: TGTGCCAGCAGCTTCGACAGGGGGCTAGGCGAGCAGTACTTC. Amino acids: CASSFDRGLGEQYF.

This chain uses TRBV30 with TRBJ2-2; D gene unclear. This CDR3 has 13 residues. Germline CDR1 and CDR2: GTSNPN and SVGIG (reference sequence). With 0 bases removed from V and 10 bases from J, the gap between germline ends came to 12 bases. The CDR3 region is CAWSVHGPPELFF. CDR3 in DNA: TGTGCCTGGAGTGTCCACGGACCCCCGGAGCTGTTTTTT.

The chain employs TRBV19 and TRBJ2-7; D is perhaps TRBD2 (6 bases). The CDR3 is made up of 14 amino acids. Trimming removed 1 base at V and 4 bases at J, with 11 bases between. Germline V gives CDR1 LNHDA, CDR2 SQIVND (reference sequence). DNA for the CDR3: TGTGCCAGTAGTATAGGGGGCGCGGGGTACGAGCAGTACTTC. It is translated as CASSIGGAGYEQYF.

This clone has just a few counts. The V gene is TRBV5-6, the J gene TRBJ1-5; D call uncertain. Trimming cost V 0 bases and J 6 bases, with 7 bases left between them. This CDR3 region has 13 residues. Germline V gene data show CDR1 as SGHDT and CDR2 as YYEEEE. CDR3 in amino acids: CASSLGPIQPQHF. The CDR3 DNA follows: TGTGCCAGCAGCTTGGGACCGATTCAGCCCCAGCATTTT.

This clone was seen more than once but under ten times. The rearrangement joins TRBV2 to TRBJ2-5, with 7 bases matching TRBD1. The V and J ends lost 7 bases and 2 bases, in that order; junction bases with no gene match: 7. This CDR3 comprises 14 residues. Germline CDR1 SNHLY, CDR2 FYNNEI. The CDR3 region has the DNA TGTGCCAGCATCAGGACAGGATTACAAGAGACCCAGTACTTC. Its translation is CASIRTGLQETQYF.

The CDR3 loop is CASMGDSNQPQHF. Here the CDR3 DNA reads TGTGCCAGCATGGGAGATAGCAATCAGCCCCAGCATTTT. The chain recombines TRBV2 with TRBJ1-5, with D uncertain. The CDR3 totals 13 residues. V was cut by 7 bases and J by 0 bases, with 7 bases left in between. CDR1 is SNHLY, CDR2 FYNNEI, per germline.

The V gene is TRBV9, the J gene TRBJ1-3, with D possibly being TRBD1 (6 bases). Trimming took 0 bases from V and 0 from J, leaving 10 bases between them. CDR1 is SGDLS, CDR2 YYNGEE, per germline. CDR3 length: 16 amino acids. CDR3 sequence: CASSVGGALSGNTIYF. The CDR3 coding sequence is TGTGCCAGCAGCGTAGGGGGGGCTCTCTCTGGAAACACCATATATTTT.

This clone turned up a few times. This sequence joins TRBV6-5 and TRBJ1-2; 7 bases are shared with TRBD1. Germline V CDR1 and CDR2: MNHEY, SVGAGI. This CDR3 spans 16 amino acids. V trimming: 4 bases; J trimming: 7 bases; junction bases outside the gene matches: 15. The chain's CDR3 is CASSSGPRGRLGGYTF. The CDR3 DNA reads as TGTGCCAGCAGTTCAGGTCCGAGGGGGCGTTTGGGTGGCTACACCTTC.

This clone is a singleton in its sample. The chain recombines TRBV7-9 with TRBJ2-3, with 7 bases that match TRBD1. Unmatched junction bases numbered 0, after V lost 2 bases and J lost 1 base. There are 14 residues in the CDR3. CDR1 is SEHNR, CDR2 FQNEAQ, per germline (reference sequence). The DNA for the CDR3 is TGTGCCAGCAGCTTAACAGGGGGCACAGATACGCAGTATTTT. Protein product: CASSLTGGTDTQYF.

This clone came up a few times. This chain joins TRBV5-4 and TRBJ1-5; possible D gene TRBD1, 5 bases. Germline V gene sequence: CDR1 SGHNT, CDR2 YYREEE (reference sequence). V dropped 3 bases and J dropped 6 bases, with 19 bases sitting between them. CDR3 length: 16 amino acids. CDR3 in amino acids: CASSSTRQGDGQPQHF. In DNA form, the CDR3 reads TGTGCCAGCAGCTCAACCCGGCAGGGAGACGGTCAGCCCCAGCATTTT.

The CDR3: CAWSVGRGPDTQYF. The CDR3 nucleotides read TGTGCCTGGAGTGTGGGCAGGGGACCAGATACGCAGTATTTT. The chain joins TRBV30 to TRBJ2-3, with TRBD1 as a possible D gene (6 bases). V was trimmed by 0 bases and J by 4 bases, leaving 11 bases between them. Germline V gene sequence: CDR1 GTSNPN, CDR2 SVGIG (reference sequence). The length of the CDR3 is 14 residues. The whole variable domain, filled in from reference TRBV30 and TRBJ2-3, reads SQTIHQWPATLVQPVGSPLSLECTVEGTSNPNLYWYRQAAGRGLQLLFYSVGIGQISSEVPQNLSASRPQDRQFILSSKKLLLSDSGFYLCAWSVGRGPDTQYFGPGTRLTVL.

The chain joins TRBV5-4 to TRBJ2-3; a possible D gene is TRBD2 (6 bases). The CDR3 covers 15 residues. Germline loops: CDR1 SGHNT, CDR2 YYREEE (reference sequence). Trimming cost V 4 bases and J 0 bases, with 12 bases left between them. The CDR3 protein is CASSRGRPSTDTQYF. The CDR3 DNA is TGTGCCAGCAGCCGGGGGAGACCAAGCACAGATACGCAGTATTTT.

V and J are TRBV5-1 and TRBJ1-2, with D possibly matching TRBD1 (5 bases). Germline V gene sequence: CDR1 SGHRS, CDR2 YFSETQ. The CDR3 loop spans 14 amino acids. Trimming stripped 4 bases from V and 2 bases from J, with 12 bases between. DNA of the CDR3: TGCGCCAGCAGCCCCAGAGGGGCGAACTATGGCTACACCTTC. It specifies CASSPRGANYGYTF.

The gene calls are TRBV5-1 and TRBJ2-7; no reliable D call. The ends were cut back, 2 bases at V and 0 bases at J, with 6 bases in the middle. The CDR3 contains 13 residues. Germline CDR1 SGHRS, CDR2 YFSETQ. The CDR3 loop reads CASSFPGSYEQYF. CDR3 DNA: TGCGCCAGCAGCTTCCCCGGCTCCTACGAGCAGTACTTC.

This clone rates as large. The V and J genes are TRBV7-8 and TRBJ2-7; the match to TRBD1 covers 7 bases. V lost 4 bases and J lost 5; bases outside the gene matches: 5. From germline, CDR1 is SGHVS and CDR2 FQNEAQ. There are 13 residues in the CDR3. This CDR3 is CASSSDRLHEQYF. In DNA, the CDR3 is TGTGCCAGCAGCTCGGACAGGCTGCACGAGCAGTACTTC.

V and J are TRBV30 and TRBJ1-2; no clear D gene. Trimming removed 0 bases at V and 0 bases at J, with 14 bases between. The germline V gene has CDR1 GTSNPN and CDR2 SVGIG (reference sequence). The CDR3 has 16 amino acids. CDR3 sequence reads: CAWSVQGQETNYGYTF. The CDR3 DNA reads TGTGCCTGGAGTGTACAAGGGCAGGAGACTAACTATGGCTACACCTTC.